This TCR beta chain is drawn from a study of blood T cell repertoires in COVID-19 (dated by TCRdb to 2020 to 2021). Describing the broader study: The collaborator samples originated in the United States, Italy and Spain and spanned the acute and convalescent phases of COVID-19. The prospective study material was composed of cDNA or gDNA derived from T cells, B-cell-depleted T cells, or PBMCs. The dataset comprised deeply sampled blood TCRbeta repertoires from subjects exposed to, actively infected with, or recovered from COVID-19. A freely available public database, intended as a resource for researchers studying the immune response to SARS-CoV-2, is where the repertoires were released. Samples were obtained from the ongoing ImmuneRACE study (first 160 participants) and from roughly 1,300 subjects provided by 6 global collaborators. Sample metadata almost always included a de-identified subject ID, COVID-19 status, age in years and sex. HLA class I and class II types, where available, came from metadata supplied by the sample provider rather than from assay-based typing. Results and caveats for the whole study, not just this receptor: How much clinical and demographic metadata was included differed by source and by participant, and the metadata was provided uncurated.

Turning to this clone: Its antigen is unknown. No qualities accompany the bases; no much larger clone lies one base away.

TCRbeta CDR3 regions were amplified from genomic DNA by means of the immunoSEQ Assay, a bias-controlled multiplex PCR. In the authors' own workflow: Nucleated cell counts per sample were estimated from amplification of reference gene primers within the assay. To quantify the absolute abundance of each unique TCRbeta CDR3 rearrangement, sequence reads were collapsed and filtered. For each sample, productive Simpson clonality was calculated by taking the square root of Simpson's diversity index across productive rearrangements. The immuneACCESS repertoire file appears here via TCRdb, limited to in-frame rearrangements. These files lack a portion of the clones; in checked studies, under half of the deficit traces to unresolved V genes, and the cause of the others is not known. That table supplies the V and J calls and clone size; D and trimming were determined from the DNA. For this sample the table gives over 150,000 clones, of which about 88% were detected only once. 3.2% of the sample is taken by the ten largest.

Enrolling through a virtual design, the prospective study's participants ranged in age from roughly 18 to 100 years and lived across 24 United States geographic areas. In the prospective study, participants were assigned to cohorts based on the clinical history participants reported in a screening survey and a study questionnaire. Recovered participants in ImmuneRACE Cohort 3 were defined as having two consecutive negative NP/OP PCR tests, clearance from a healthcare professional, or resolution of symptoms. In the prospective study, whole blood, serum and a nasopharyngeal or oropharyngeal swab were collected from each participant by mobile phlebotomists. Additional blood draws and questionnaires over a 2-month period could optionally be provided by prospective study participants. Before DNA extraction, prospective study blood samples were shipped either frozen or at room temperature. The CDR3 has 16 amino acids, counting the end cysteine and phenylalanine. The entry retains the CDR3 DNA only, 48 bases that are in frame from base 1. The germline V gene sets CDR1 to MDHEN and CDR2 to SYDVKM. The V end gives up 5 bases and the J end 0 bases, leaving 6 bases in the junction not matched to a gene.

The source is a woman aged 25 to 39 who had recovered from COVID-19. The material sequenced was PBMCs or T cells enriched from blood (not recorded which). The V gene is TRBV28 and the J gene is TRBJ1-3; TRBD1 aligns with 8 central bases. CDR3 sequence: CASSGQGPFSGNTIYF. The DNA sequence is TGTGCCAGCAGTGGACAGGGTCCCTTCTCTGGAAACACCATATATTTT. With the rest looked up from the reference TRBV28 and TRBJ1-3 genes rather than sequenced, the full variable domain is DVKVTQSSRYLVKRTGEKVFLECVQDMDHENMFWYRQDPGLGLRLIYFSYDVKMKEKGDIPEGYSVSREKKERFSLILESASTNQTSMYLCASSGQGPFSGNTIYFGEGSWLTVV.